Below, 6 T cell receptor beta chains from the same sample are listed, as sequenced in a study of T cell repertoires in cytomegalovirus infection. What these receptors recognize is not known. TCRdb independently ran MiXCR on the reads; one entry per CDR3 protein. The sample records about 770,000 distinct CDR3 sequences, under 35% being singletons. The sample consisted of cultured CD8+ T cells from PBMCs, taken from culture after CMV antigen stimulation. Receptors originate from a human donor in good health (CMV status not recorded). Some clones in this sample may be carry-over from other donors' samples.

Points on this clonotype: Relative to the germline gene, one junction end is altered; a read error may explain this. The genes are TRBV4-1 and TRBJ1-6, with D possibly being TRBD1 (5 bases). This CDR3 has 22 amino acids. Germline CDR1 reads MGHRA; CDR2 reads YSYEKL. The CDR3 sequence is CTSSQDIPGQRQLVSYNSPLHF. CDR3 bases: TGCACCAGCAGCCAAGACATTCCCGGACAAAGACAACTTGTCTCCTATAATTCACCCCTCCACTTT.

This clonotype was seen a handful of times. The rearrangement uses TRBV6-5 and TRBJ2-3, with a possible D match to TRBD1 (6 bases). V was clipped by 2 bases and J by 5 bases, with 11 bases between them. The CDR3 runs 14 residues. CDR1 and CDR2 from the germline V gene are MNHEY and SVGAGI. CDR3 bases: TGTGCCAGCAGTTACATCGAGGGGGAAGATACGCAGTATTTT. Protein sequence: CASSYIEGEDTQYF.

The V gene is TRBV6-5, the J gene TRBJ1-2; 7 bases are shared with TRBD1. V gave up 7 bases and J gave up 4 bases; unmatched junction bases: 6. Germline V lookup: CDR1 MNHEY, CDR2 SVGAGI. The CDR3 covers 13 residues. CDR3 DNA sequence: TGTGCCAGCACCCGACAGGGAGGCTATGGCTACACCTTC. It translates to CASTRQGGYGYTF.

The chain links TRBV19 to TRBJ1-6; no firm D call. Trimming left V 3 bases short and J 6 bases short, with 12 bases between. The CDR3 contains 15 residues. Germline V gene sequence: CDR1 LNHDA, CDR2 SQIVND (reference sequence). The CDR3 bases are TGTGCCAGTAGTATCTTCGGGAACGGTAATTCACCCCTCCACTTT. This codes for CASSIFGNGNSPLHF.

V gene TRBV20-1 combines with J gene TRBJ2-7; the D gene could be TRBD1 or TRBD2 (6 bases each). The CDR3 consists of 15 residues. Germline V gene lookup returns CDR1 DFQATT and CDR2 SNEGSKA (reference sequence). Trimming took 0 bases from V and 1 from J, leaving 13 bases between them. The CDR3 DNA reads as TGCAGTGCTAGAGATCGCAGGGGAGGTTCCTACGAGCAGTACGTC. This codes for CSARDRRGGSYEQYV.

The gene calls are TRBV13 and TRBJ2-7, with D maybe TRBD1 (6 bases). The germline V gene has CDR1 PRHDT and CDR2 FYEKMQ (reference sequence). The CDR3 loop spans 14 amino acids. V was shortened by 6 bases and J by 0 bases, with 12 bases between the two germline ends. The CDR3 sequence is CASSWGQNSYEQYF. The CDR3 nucleotides read TGTGCCAGCAGTTGGGGGCAGAACTCCTACGAGCAGTACTTC.